Each of the 10 T cell receptor beta chains below was sequenced from the same sample in a study of T and B cells in COVID-19 patients. TRB rearrangements were amplified by multiplex PCR with BIOMED2 TRB-A/B primers. Using its own MiXCR run on the multiplex PCR reads, TCRdb lists one record per CDR3 protein. The repertoire holds 5,500 to 8,000 distinct CDR3 sequences, with around 30% as singletons. Blood genomic DNA input for TRB amplification was roughly 220-500 ng. Sample: blood. These receptors all stem from a human donor who had recovered from COVID-19.

The gene calls are TRBV5-6 and TRBJ2-5; D may correspond to TRBD1 or TRBD2 (7 bases each). V gave up 0 bases and J gave up 7 bases, with 19 bases separating them. The CDR3 extends over 16 amino acids. Looked up from germline, CDR1 is SGHDT and CDR2 is YYEEEE. The CDR3 sequence: CASSLVSGRGPGTQYF. CDR3 nucleotides: TGTGCCAGCAGCTTGGTTTCAGGGAGGGGGCCGGGGACCCAGTACTTC.

The V call is TRBV6-5, the J call TRBJ2-1, with D tentatively TRBD2 (5 bases). The CDR3 totals 13 residues. Trimming removed 3 bases at V and 13 bases at J, with 16 bases between. Per germline, CDR1 MNHEY and CDR2 SVGAGI. Here the CDR3 reads CASSYSIGDKQFF. DNA for the CDR3: TGTGCCAGCAGTTATTCGATCGGGGATAAACAGTTCTTC.

This clonotype ranks as medium-sized. The chain is built from TRBV5-6 and TRBJ2-3; the match to TRBD2 covers 7 bases. Germline CDR1 and CDR2: SGHDT and YYEEEE. The CDR3 has 15 amino acids. V shed 1 base, J shed 0 bases, and the junction held 2 bases outside the gene matches. CDR3 sequence: CASSLTGGSTDTQYF. CDR3 bases: TGTGCCAGCAGCTTGACCGGGGGGAGCACAGATACGCAGTATTTT.

By sample share, this clonotype is medium-sized. The DNA of the CDR3 is TGCAGCGTCGGGACAGCCCGTGGCACAGATACGCAGTATTTT. Its protein is CSVGTARGTDTQYF. The rearrangement joins TRBV29-1 to TRBJ2-3, with TRBD1 matching over 7 bases. The length of the CDR3 is 14 residues. V gave up 6 bases and J gave up 1 base; unmatched junction bases: 7. Per the germline V gene, CDR1 is SQVTM and CDR2 is ANQGSEA.

This clonotype was seen more than once but under ten times. V gene TRBV6-1 combines with J gene TRBJ1-3; a possible D gene is TRBD1 (5 bases). CDR1 is MNHNS, CDR2 SASEGT, per germline. Trimming removed 2 bases from V and 9 bases from J, with 20 bases in between. This CDR3 is 16 amino acids long. CDR3 region: CASSEYSGDGAATIYF. In nucleotides, the CDR3 is TGTGCCAGCAGTGAATATTCGGGGGATGGGGCAGCCACCATATATTTT.

This clonotype was seen more than once but under ten times. The chain is built from TRBV19 and TRBJ1-1; no clear D gene. V dropped 6 bases and J dropped 4 bases, with 12 bases sitting between them. The CDR3 contains 13 residues. CDR1 and CDR2 (germline): LNHDA, SQIVND (reference sequence). CDR3 nucleotide sequence: TGTGCCAGTAGCGAGGGTAAAACCACTGAAGCTTTCTTT. It encodes CASSEGKTTEAFF.

This chain links TRBV7-9 with TRBJ2-2; D is perhaps TRBD2 (6 bases). Germline V lookup: CDR1 SEHNR, CDR2 FQNEAQ (reference sequence). The V gene lost 5 bases and the J gene lost 7 bases, with 11 bases spanning the gap. CDR3 length: 13 residues. The CDR3: CASSLGGVGELFF. Written as DNA, the CDR3 is TGTGCCAGCAGCCTTGGAGGGGTCGGGGAGCTGTTTTTT.

This clonotype was seen a few times. The V call is TRBV27, the J call TRBJ1-4; 8 bases are a match to TRBD1. The V and J ends lost 4 bases and 8 bases, in that order; junction bases with no gene match: 6. Germline CDR1 is MNHEY and CDR2 is SMNVEV (reference sequence). The CDR3 is 14 amino acids. CDR3 nucleotides: TGTGCCAGCAGTTCCCAGGGGGCTGGGGAAAAACTGTTTTTT. Its translation: CASSSQGAGEKLFF.

This clonotype was observed a handful of times. The chain links TRBV12-3 or TRBV12-4 to TRBJ2-3, with a tentative D call TRBD2 (6 bases). The CDR3 runs to 14 residues. Trimming cost V 9 bases and J 0 bases, with 13 bases left between them. The CDR3: CASSGDFSTDTQYF. CDR3 nucleotide sequence: TGTGCCAGTTCCGGGGACTTTAGCACAGATACGCAGTATTTT.

This clonotype was recorded a few times. The CDR3 region is CASSFSGYEQYF. DNA of the CDR3: TGTGCCAGCAGCTTCAGCGGGTACGAGCAGTACTTC. The J gene is TRBJ2-7, the V gene TRBV5-6; weak D call: TRBD2 (6 bases). V shed 2 bases and J shed 4 bases, with 7 bases lying between them. This CDR3 has 12 residues. CDR1 is SGHDT, CDR2 YYEEEE, per germline.